This TCR beta chain was captured in a study of T cell repertoires in cytomegalovirus infection. Study-wide background: From public TCR beta signatures came an indication of both CMV infection and matching HLA type.

Regarding this clonotype: Its cognate antigen is unknown. Sequence at one end of the junction differs from germline and may be a read error.

CDR3 size: 15 residues. Per the germline V gene, CDR1 is MGHRA and CDR2 is YSYEKL. Using its own MiXCR run on the reads, TCRdb lists one record per CDR3 protein. This sample has approximately 730,000 distinct CDR3 sequences, with almost 30% found just once. The study's findings and limits: Based on cumulative public TCR beta family frequency, carriers of CMV plus the relevant HLA were identified.

V and J are TRBV4-1 and TRBJ2-2; D is unclear. Sequencing was performed on cultured CD8+ T cells from PBMCs, taken from culture after CMV antigen stimulation. The sequence came from a human donor in good health (CMV status not recorded). Some clones in this sample may be carry-over from other donors' samples. The CDR3 nucleotides read TGTGCCGGCAGCCAAGACCACACCAACACCGGGGAGCTGTTTTTT. This translates into CAGSQDHTNTGELFF.